The source of this T cell receptor beta chain is a study of blood T cell repertoires in COVID-19. As for the study in general: Donors in the United States, Italy and Spain gave samples during acute or convalescent COVID-19. Sources were T cells, B-cell-depleted T cells, or PBMCs; the material itself was cDNA or gDNA.

The CDR3 loop spans 18 amino acids. Germline V CDR1 and CDR2: SGHVS, FNYEAQ. After removal of 5 bases from V and 5 bases from J, the junction contained 15 bases not matched to a gene. What the recovered Cohort 3 donors had was two negative PCRs, clearance, or symptom resolution. In the original processing: Scientists estimated how many nucleated cells there were by amplifying reference gene primers. Produced via immunoSEQ multiplex PCR; TCRdb's table is partial and in-frame only. V and J calls and clone size are as listed in that table; D and trimming were resolved from the DNA. The sample lists fewer than 200,000 clones; around 80% were seen once.

The J gene is TRBJ2-5, the V gene TRBV7-6; 12 bases match TRBD2. The sample comprised PBMCs or T cells enriched from blood (not recorded which). The TCR originated in a woman between 45 and 60 years old who had recovered from COVID-19. The CDR3 region has the DNA TGTGCCAGCAGCCTCCGGGCTAGCGGGAGGGCCGAGGGGGAGACCCAGTACTTC. It translates to CASSLRASGRAEGETQYF. Filled out from reference TRBV7-6 and TRBJ2-5, the complete variable domain reads GAGVSQSPRYKVTKRGQDVALRCDPISGHVSLYWYRQALGQGPEFLTYFNYEAQQDKSGLPNDRFSAERPEGSISTLTIQRTEQRDSAMYRCASSLRASGRAEGETQYFGPGTRLLVL.